The clone carrying this T cell receptor beta chain was seen a few times. Its antigen is undetermined. The record originates from a study of T cell repertoires in cytomegalovirus infection. Background on the study: Indications of both CMV infection and matching HLA type were provided by public TCR beta signatures. Study outcomes and limitations: Ex vivo responses were dominated by HLA-C-restricted CMV-specific TCR beta clonotypes. Identification of carriers of CMV plus the relevant HLA was performed using cumulative public TCR beta family frequency.

TCRdb reprocessed the reads with MiXCR, giving one entry per CDR3 protein. The sample includes about half a million distinct CDR3 sequences, more than 30% of them seen just once. Germline loops: CDR1 SEHNR, CDR2 FQNEAQ (reference sequence). The V and J ends lost 7 bases and 5 bases, in that order; junction bases with no gene match: 8. The length of the CDR3 is 14 residues. This TCR came from a human donor in good health (CMV status not recorded). Some clones in this sample may be carry-over from other donors' samples. The rearrangement uses TRBV7-9 and TRBJ1-3; 7 nucleotides agree with TRBD1. The source material was cultured PBMCs, sampled from culture after CMV antigen stimulation. The CDR3 here is CASISPGQRNTIYF. CDR3 nucleotides: TGTGCCAGCATCAGTCCGGGACAGAGAAACACCATATATTTT.